This TCR beta chain appears in the sequencing data of a study of radiotherapy plus CTLA-4 blockade in lung cancer. Study overall: Across the patients, objective responses occurred in more than 15%, and disease control in roughly 33%.

Study results and limitations: The authors reported that early blood T cell clone dynamics, with interferon-beta, best predicted response. Once radiotherapy plus ipilimumab had been given, TCR clones derived from tumor expanded in blood.

Clones were sequenced by immunoSEQ multiplex PCR, and TCRdb holds only the in-frame ones, with some missing. The sample shows approximately 100,000 clones, 82% of them seen only once. Details on this clone: Its antigen is unknown.

Those with chemo-refractory metastatic non-small-cell lung cancer were treated with focal radiation combined with CTLA-4 blockade using ipilimumab. This CDR3 has 15 residues. J was trimmed by 6 bases and V by 4 bases; bases with no gene match: 7. Looked up from germline, CDR1 is SGHTA and CDR2 is FQGNSA. The TCR was taken from a human donor with non-small cell lung cancer who had a partial response to radiotherapy plus ipilimumab. The V gene is TRBV7-2, the J gene TRBJ2-1; 9 bases fit TRBD1. The source was peripheral blood, collected from a patient treated with radiotherapy plus ipilimumab. CDR3 nucleotide sequence: TGTGCCAGCAGCTACGGGACAGGGCGCGTCAATGAGCAGTTCTTC. It encodes CASSYGTGRVNEQFF.